The present entry profiles one T cell receptor beta chain with its context. Its target is unknown. The data stem from a study of cytotoxic CD8 clonotypes in ibrutinib-treated CLL. As for the study in general: Results showed 25 or so partial and 2 complete responses; following median approximately 73 months, approximately 15 remained remitted, approximately 12 advanced.

Study-level results: Clonality rose at ibrutinib response and fell back toward baseline at progression.

The method was immunoSEQ multiplex PCR; TCRdb's version includes in-frame clones alone and lacks a portion of them. Of 250,000 to 350,000 clones in the sample, roughly 76% were seen once. Cryopreserved PBMCs supplied approximately 2 micrograms of genomic DNA for TCR beta libraries. V lost 0 bases and J lost 0; bases outside the gene matches: 2. Germline V CDR1 and CDR2: SGHRS, YFSETQ. The CDR3 has 15 residues. The receptor was derived from a human donor with chronic lymphocytic leukemia. The sequencing used PBMCs, collected at disease progression, from a patient treated with ibrutinib. The chain recombines TRBV5-1 with TRBJ2-7; 8 bases agree with TRBD2. The CDR3 sequence: CASSLEAGGSYEQYF. The CDR3 nucleotides read TGCGCCAGCAGCTTGGAGGCGGGAGGCTCCTACGAGCAGTACTTC.